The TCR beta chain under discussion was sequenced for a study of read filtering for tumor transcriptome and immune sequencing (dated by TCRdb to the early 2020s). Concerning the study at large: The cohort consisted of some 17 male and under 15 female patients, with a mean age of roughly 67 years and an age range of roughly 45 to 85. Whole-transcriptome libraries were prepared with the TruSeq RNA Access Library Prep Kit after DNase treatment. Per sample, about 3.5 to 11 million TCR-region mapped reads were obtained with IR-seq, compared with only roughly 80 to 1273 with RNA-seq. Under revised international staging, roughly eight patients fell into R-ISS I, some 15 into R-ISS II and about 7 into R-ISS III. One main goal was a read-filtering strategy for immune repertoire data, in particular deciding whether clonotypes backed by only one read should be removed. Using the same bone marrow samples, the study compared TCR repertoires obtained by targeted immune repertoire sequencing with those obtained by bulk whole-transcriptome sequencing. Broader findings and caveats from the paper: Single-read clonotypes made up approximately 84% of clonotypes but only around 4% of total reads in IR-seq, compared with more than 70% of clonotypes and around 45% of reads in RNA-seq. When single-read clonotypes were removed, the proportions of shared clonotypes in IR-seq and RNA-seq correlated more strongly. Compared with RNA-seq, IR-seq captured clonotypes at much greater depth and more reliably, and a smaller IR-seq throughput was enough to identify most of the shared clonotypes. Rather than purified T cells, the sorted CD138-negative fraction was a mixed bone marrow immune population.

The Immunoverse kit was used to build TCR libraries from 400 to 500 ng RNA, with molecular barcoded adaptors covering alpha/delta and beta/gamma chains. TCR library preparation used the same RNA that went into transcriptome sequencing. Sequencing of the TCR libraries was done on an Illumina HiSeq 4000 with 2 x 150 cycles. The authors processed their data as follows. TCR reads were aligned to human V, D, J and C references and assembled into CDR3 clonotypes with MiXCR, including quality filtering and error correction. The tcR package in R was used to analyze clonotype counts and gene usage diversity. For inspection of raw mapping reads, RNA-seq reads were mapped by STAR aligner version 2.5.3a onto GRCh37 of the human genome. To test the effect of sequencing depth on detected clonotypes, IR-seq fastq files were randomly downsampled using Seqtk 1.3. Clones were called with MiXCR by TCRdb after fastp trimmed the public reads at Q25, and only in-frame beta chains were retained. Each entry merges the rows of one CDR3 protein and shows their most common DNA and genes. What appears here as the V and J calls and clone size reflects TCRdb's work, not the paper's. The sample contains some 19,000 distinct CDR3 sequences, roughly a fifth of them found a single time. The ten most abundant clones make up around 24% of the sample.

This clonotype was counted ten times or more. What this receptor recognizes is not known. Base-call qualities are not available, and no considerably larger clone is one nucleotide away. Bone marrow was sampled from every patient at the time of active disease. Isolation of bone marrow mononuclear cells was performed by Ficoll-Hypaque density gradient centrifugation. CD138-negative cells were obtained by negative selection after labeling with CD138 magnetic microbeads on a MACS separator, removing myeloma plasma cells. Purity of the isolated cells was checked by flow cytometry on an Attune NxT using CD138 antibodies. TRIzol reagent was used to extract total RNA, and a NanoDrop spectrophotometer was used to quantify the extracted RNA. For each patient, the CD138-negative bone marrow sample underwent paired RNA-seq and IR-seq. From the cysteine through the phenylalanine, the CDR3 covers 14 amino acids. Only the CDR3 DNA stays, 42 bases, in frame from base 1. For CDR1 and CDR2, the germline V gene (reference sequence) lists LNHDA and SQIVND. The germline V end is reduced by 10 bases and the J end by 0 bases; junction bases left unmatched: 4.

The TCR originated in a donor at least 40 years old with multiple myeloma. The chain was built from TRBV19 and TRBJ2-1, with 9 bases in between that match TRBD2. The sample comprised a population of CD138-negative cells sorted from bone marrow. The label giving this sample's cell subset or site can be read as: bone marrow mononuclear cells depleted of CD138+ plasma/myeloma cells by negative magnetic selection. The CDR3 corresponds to CATNSGSSYNEQFF. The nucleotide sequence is TGTGCCACCAATAGCGGGAGCTCCTACAATGAGCAGTTCTTC.